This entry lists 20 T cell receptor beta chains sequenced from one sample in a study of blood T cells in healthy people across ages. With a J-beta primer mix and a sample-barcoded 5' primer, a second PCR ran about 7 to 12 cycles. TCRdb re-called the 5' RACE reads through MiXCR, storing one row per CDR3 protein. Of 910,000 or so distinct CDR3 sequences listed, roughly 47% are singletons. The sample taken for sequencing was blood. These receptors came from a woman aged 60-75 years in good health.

The CDR3 bases are TGTGCCAGCAGTTACTCGGGAGGAGGAGAGACCCAGTACTTC. This codes for CASSYSGGGETQYF. The chain is built from TRBV6-5 and TRBJ2-5, with D perhaps TRBD2 (6 bases). Germline CDR1 and CDR2: MNHEY and SVGAGI. Trimming stripped 0 bases from V and 4 bases from J, with 9 bases between. CDR3 length: 14 amino acids.

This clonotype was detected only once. The DNA of the CDR3 is TGCAGTGCTAGAGATCGGAGGCGGGGGGGGGCAGATACGCAGTATTTT. Translation: CSARDRRRGGADTQYF. This chain uses TRBV20-1 with TRBJ2-3, with TRBD2 identical over 9 bases. V gave up 0 bases and J gave up 4 bases; unmatched junction bases: 8. Germline CDR1 and CDR2: DFQATT and SNEGSKA (reference sequence). The CDR3 contains 16 residues.

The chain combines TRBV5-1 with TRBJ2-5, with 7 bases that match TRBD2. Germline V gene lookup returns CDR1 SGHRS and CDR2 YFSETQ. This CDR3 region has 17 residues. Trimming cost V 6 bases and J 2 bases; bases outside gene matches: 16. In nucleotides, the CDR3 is TGCGCCAGCACGGTGGGGGGAGGGACTACCGGACAAGAGACCCAGTACTTC. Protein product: CASTVGGGTTGQETQYF.

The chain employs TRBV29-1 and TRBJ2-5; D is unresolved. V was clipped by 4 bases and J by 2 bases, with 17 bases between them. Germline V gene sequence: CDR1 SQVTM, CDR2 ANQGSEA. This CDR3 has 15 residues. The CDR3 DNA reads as TGCAGCGTTGTTCTGTCGGGCGGCAGGCAAGAGACCCAGTACTTC. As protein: CSVVLSGGRQETQYF.

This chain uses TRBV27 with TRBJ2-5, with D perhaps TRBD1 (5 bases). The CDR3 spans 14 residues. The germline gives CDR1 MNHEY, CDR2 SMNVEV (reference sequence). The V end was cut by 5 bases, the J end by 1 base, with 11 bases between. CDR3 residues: CASSVHRSQETQYF. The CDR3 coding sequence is TGTGCCAGCAGTGTCCACAGGTCCCAAGAGACCCAGTACTTC.

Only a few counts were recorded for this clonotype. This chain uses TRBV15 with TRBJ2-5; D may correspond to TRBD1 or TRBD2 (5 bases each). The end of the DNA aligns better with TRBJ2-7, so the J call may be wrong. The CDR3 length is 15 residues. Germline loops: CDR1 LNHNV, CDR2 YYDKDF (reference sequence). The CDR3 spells CATSRDPSGANEQYF. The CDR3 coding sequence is TGTGCCACCAGCAGAGATCCCTCCGGGGCCAACGAGCAGTACTTC.

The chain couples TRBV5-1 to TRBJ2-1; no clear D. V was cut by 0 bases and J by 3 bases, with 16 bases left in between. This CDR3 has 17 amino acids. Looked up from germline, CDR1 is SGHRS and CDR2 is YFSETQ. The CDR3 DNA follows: TGCGCCAGCAGCTTGGAGCTCGGTTTCGAAGGCTACAATGAGCAGTTCTTC. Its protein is CASSLELGFEGYNEQFF.

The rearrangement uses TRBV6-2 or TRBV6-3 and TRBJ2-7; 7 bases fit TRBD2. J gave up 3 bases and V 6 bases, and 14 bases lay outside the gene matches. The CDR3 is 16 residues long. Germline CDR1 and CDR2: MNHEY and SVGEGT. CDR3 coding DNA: TGTGCCAGCAGCTACGACGATGCCGGGACTATCTACGAGCAGTACTTC. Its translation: CASSYDDAGTIYEQYF.

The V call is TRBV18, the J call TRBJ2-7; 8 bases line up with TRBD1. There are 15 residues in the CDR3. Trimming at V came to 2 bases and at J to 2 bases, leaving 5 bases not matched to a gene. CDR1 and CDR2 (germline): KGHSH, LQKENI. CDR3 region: CASSPYPQGAYEQYF. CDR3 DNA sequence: TGTGCCAGCTCACCATATCCACAGGGGGCCTACGAGCAGTACTTC.

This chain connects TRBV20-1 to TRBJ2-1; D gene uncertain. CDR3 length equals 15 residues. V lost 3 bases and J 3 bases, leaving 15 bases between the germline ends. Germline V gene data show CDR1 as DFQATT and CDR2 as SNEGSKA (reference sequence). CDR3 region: CSASEQEKGYNEQFF. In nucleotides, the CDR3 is TGCAGTGCTAGCGAGCAGGAGAAGGGCTACAATGAGCAGTTCTTC.

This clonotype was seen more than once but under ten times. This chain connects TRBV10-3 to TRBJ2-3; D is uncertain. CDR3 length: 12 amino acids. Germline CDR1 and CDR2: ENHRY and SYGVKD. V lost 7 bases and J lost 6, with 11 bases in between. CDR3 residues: CAINDRRDTQYF. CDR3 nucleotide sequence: TGTGCCATCAATGATCGAAGGGATACGCAGTATTTT.

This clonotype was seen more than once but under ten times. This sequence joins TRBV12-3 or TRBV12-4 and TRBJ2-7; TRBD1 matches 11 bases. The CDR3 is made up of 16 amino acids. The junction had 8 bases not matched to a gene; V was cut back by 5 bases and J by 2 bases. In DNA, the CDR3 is TGTGCCAGCAGTCCCCCCTCGGGACAGGGGGCCTACGAGCAGTACTTC. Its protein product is CASSPPSGQGAYEQYF.

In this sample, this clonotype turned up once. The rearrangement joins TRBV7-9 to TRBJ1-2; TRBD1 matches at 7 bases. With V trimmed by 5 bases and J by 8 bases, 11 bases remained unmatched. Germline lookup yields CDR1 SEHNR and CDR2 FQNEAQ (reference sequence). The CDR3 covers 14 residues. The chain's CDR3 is CASSEWGDSKGYTF. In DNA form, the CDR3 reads TGTGCCAGCAGCGAATGGGGGGACAGCAAGGGCTACACCTTC.

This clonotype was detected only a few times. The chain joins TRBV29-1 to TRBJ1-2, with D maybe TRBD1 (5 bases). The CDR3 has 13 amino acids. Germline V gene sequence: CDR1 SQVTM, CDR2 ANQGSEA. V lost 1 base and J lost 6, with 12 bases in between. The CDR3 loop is CSVEGYEGDGYTF. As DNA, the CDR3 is TGCAGCGTTGAAGGGTATGAAGGGGATGGCTACACCTTC.

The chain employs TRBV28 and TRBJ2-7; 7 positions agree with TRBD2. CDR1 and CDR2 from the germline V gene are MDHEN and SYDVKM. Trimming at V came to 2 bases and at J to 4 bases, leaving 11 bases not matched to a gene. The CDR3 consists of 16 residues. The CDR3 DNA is TGTGCCAGCAGTTTAGGGGGGGGAGCGGGATTTTACGAGCAGTACTTC. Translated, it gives CASSLGGGAGFYEQYF.

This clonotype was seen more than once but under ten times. The CDR3 coding sequence is TGTGCCAGCAGCCAGGGGTTTAGGCAGTTCTTC. This gives the protein CASSQGFRQFF. The chain recombines TRBV14 with TRBJ2-1, with D uncertain. The CDR3 extends over 11 amino acids. The V end was cut by 3 bases, the J end by 12 bases, with 9 bases between. CDR1 is SGHDN and CDR2 is FVKESK in the germline V gene. The whole variable domain, filled in from reference TRBV14 and TRBJ2-1, reads EAGVTQFPSHSVIEKGQTVTLRCDPISGHDNLYWYRRVMGKEIKFLLHFVKESKQDESGMPNNRFLAERTGGTYSTLKVQPAELEDSGVYFCASSQGFRQFFGPGTRLTVL.

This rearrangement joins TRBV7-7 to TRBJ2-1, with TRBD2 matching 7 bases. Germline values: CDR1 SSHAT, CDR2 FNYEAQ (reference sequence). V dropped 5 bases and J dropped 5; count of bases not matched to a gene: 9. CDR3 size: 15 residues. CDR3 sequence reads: CASSPDREAHNEQFF. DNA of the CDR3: TGTGCCAGCAGCCCTGACCGGGAGGCCCACAATGAGCAGTTCTTC.

CDR3 nucleotides: TGCAGCGTTATGAGAGGCGGGGGGAACGAGCAGTACTTC. Translated, it gives CSVMRGGGNEQYF. The J gene is TRBJ2-7, the V gene TRBV29-1; 8 nucleotides line up with TRBD2. The CDR3 extends over 13 amino acids. Germline-derived CDR1 and CDR2 are SQVTM and ANQGSEA. J gave up 5 bases and V 5 bases, and 8 bases lay outside the gene matches.

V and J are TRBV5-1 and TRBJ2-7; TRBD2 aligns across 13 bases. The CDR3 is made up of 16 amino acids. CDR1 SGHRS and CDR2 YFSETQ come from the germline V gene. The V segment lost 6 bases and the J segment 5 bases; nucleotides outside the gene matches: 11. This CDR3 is CASKPTGTSGDHEQYF. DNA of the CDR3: TGCGCCAGCAAACCAACCGGGACTAGCGGGGATCACGAGCAGTACTTC.

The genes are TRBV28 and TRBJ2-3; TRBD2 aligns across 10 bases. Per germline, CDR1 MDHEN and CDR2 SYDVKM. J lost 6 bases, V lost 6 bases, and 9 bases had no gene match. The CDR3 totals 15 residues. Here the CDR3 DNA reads TGTGCCAGCAGCTTAGCGGGAGGACCCAGGGATACGCAGTATTTT. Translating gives CASSLAGGPRDTQYF. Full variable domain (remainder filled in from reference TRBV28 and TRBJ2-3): DVKVTQSSRYLVKRTGEKVFLECVQDMDHENMFWYRQDPGLGLRLIYFSYDVKMKEKGDIPEGYSVSREKKERFSLILESASTNQTSMYLCASSLAGGPRDTQYFGPGTRLTVL.